A selection of T cell receptor beta chains follows, all from one sample in a study of shared clonotypes between healthy human individuals. Assay used: immunoSEQ multiplex PCR; TCRdb lists only in-frame clones, some missing. The sample holds about 1.5 million clones, roughly 96% seen once. Sequences were obtained from naive CD4+ T cells sorted from blood. The source of these receptors is a young man in good health. Both conserved end residues are part of each CDR3. The order of the fields is D gene, clone size, V gene, J gene, CDR3 DNA, CDR3 protein. A D gene is named only where the DNA matches it firmly. Size is stated for part of the rows, as once, few or many counts, or as a class when the clone is expanded.

D: TRBD2
size: NA
V: TRBV27
J: TRBJ2-7
DNA: TGTGCCAGCAGGGGGGGGAGTTCCTACGAGCAGTACTTC
CDR3: CASRGGSSYEQYF

D: TRBD1
size: NA
V: TRBV19
J: TRBJ1-2
DNA: TGTGCCAGTAGTACCCAACACCGACAGGGTGTCTATGGCTACACCTTC
CDR3: CASSTQHRQGVYGYTF

D: TRBD2
size: few
V: TRBV2
J: TRBJ2-3
DNA: TGTGCCAGCGCGAAGCTAAGCGGGAGGGGCACAGATACGCAGTATTTT
CDR3: CASAKLSGRGTDTQYF

D: NA
size: NA
V: TRBV5-1
J: TRBJ1-3
DNA: TGCGCCAGCAGCCCGGAGGGACACACCATATATTTT
CDR3: CASSPEGHTIYF

D: TRBD1
size: once
V: TRBV5-5
J: TRBJ1-3
DNA: TGTGCCAGCAGGGGAGGACAGGGGAACGGCGGAAACACCATATATTTT
CDR3: CASRGGQGNGGNTIYF

D: NA
size: NA
V: TRBV4-1
J: TRBJ1-5
DNA: TGCGCCAGCAGCCAAGATACCGGACTCGAATATCAGCCCCAGCATTTT
CDR3: CASSQDTGLEYQPQHF

D: NA
size: NA
V: TRBV7-3
J: TRBJ2-3
DNA: TGTGCCAGCAGCTTAGGGGGTTTCACAGATACGCAGTATTTT
CDR3: CASSLGGFTDTQYF

D: NA
size: NA
V: TRBV12-5
J: TRBJ2-3
DNA: TGTGCTAGTGGTTTCGACACCGGCACAGATACGCAGTATTTT
CDR3: CASGFDTGTDTQYF

D: NA
size: few
V: TRBV7-9
J: TRBJ2-7
DNA: TGTGCCAGCAGCTTAGGTGTGGGCGAGCAGTACTTC
CDR3: CASSLGVGEQYF

D: NA
size: NA
V: TRBV18
J: TRBJ1-2
DNA: TGTGCCAGCTCACCCGGGGGCGGGTATGGCTACACCTTC
CDR3: CASSPGGGYGYTF

D: TRBD2
size: NA
V: TRBV28
J: TRBJ2-1
DNA: TGTGCCAGCAGAACACTAGCGGGAGGGCCGTCCTACAATGAGCAGTTCTTC
CDR3: CASRTLAGGPSYNEQFF

D: NA
size: NA
V: TRBV18
J: TRBJ1-1
DNA: TGTGCCAGCTCCCCGGGGGATTTTAGCACTGAAGCTTTCTTT
CDR3: CASSPGDFSTEAFF

D: TRBD2
size: NA
V: TRBV7-9
J: TRBJ2-7
DNA: TGTGCCAGCAGCGGCCCGCTTCGGAAGGCGGGAGTCGGTCACGAGCAGTACTTC
CDR3: CASSGPLRKAGVGHEQYF

D: NA
size: NA
V: TRBV6-5
J: TRBJ2-7
DNA: TGTGCCAGCAGTTACTCCTCCCTCGGCGGCGAGCAGTACTTC
CDR3: CASSYSSLGGEQYF

D: NA
size: NA
V: TRBV6-1
J: TRBJ1-4
DNA: TGTGCCAGCAGTGAAATCCCTAATGAAAAACTGTTTTTT
CDR3: CASSEIPNEKLFF

D: TRBD2
size: NA
V: TRBV30
J: TRBJ2-1
DNA: TGTGCCTGGAGCCCCGGACTAGCGGGTAGTGAGCAGTTCTTC
CDR3: CAWSPGLAGSEQFF

D: TRBD2
size: NA
V: TRBV18
J: TRBJ2-7
DNA: TGTGCCAGCTCACCAGGTGCTAGCGGGGGCGCCTACGAGCAGTACTTC
CDR3: CASSPGASGGAYEQYF

D: NA
size: NA
V: TRBV4-1
J: TRBJ1-5
DNA: TGCGCCAGCAGCCAAGATGGTTATCAGCCCCAGCATTTT
CDR3: CASSQDGYQPQHF

D: TRBD1
size: NA
V: TRBV5-8
J: TRBJ2-7
DNA: TGTGCCAGCAGCTTCACAGCTCGGACAGGGCCCTCCTACGAGCAGTACTTC
CDR3: CASSFTARTGPSYEQYF

D: TRBD1
size: NA
V: TRBV10-2
J: TRBJ2-2
DNA: TGCGCCAGCAGGGGGACAGGGCCGAACACCGGGGAGCTGTTTTTT
CDR3: CASRGTGPNTGELFF

D: TRBD2
size: NA
V: TRBV4-1
J: TRBJ2-2
DNA: TGCGCCAGCAGCCAAGACCTAGCGGGAGCCGGCACCGGGGAGCTGTTTTTT
CDR3: CASSQDLAGAGTGELFF

D: NA
size: NA
V: TRBV2
J: TRBJ2-1
DNA: TGTGCCAGCAGTGAATTGGGACTGGGGGTGTTCTTC
CDR3: CASSELGLGVFF

D: TRBD1
size: NA
V: TRBV28
J: TRBJ1-5
DNA: TGTGCCAGCGCCACAGGGGTAGAGGGAAGCAATCAGCCCCAGCATTTT
CDR3: CASATGVEGSNQPQHF

D: NA
size: NA
V: TRBV11-3
J: TRBJ2-5
DNA: TGTGCCAGCAGCTTAAGCGGCTACCAAGAGACCCAGTACTTC
CDR3: CASSLSGYQETQYF

D: NA
size: NA
V: TRBV5-5
J: TRBJ2-2
DNA: TGTGCCAGCACCGCGGACCGGAACACCGGGGAGCTGTTTTTT
CDR3: CASTADRNTGELFF

D: NA
size: NA
V: TRBV28
J: TRBJ2-3
DNA: TGTGCCAGCAGTCCGGTCGTCGTGGGGAAGCAGTATTTT
CDR3: CASSPVVVGKQYF

D: NA
size: NA
V: TRBV11-2
J: TRBJ1-3
DNA: TGTGCCAGCAGCGCGCATCAGGGTTCAACGGGAAACACCATATATTTT
CDR3: CASSAHQGSTGNTIYF

D: NA
size: NA
V: TRBV9
J: TRBJ2-3
DNA: TGTGCCAGCAGCGTAGGGCTGAAAGATACGCAGTATTTT
CDR3: CASSVGLKDTQYF

D: NA
size: NA
V: TRBV2
J: TRBJ1-4
DNA: TGTGCCAGCTCGGATTTGGGTAATGAAAAACTGTTTTTT
CDR3: CASSDLGNEKLFF

D: TRBD2
size: NA
V: TRBV15
J: TRBJ2-1
DNA: TGTGCCACCAGCAGAGAGGTGGCGGGAGGCCGGCAGTTCTTC
CDR3: CATSREVAGGRQFF

D: NA
size: NA
V: TRBV9
J: TRBJ2-5
DNA: TGTGCCAGCAGCGCTCGTCCAGGCGGAGGGGACTTCCAAGAGACCCAGTACTTC
CDR3: CASSARPGGGDFQETQYF

D: TRBD2
size: NA
V: TRBV11-3
J: TRBJ2-1
DNA: TGTGCCAGCAGCGCGGGGACTAGCGGATTTTACAATGAGCAGTTCTTC
CDR3: CASSAGTSGFYNEQFF

D: NA
size: NA
V: TRBV11-3
J: TRBJ1-1
DNA: TGTGCCAGCAGCTTAATCCCGAACACTGAAGCTTTCTTT
CDR3: CASSLIPNTEAFF

D: NA
size: NA
V: TRBV6-6
J: TRBJ2-5
DNA: TGTGCCAGCAGTTACTCCCAAGAGACCCAGTACTTC
CDR3: CASSYSQETQYF

D: NA
size: NA
V: TRBV2
J: TRBJ1-2
DNA: TGTGCCAGCAGTGCAGGTTGGGGACTCTCGGATGGCTACACCTTC
CDR3: CASSAGWGLSDGYTF

D: NA
size: NA
V: TRBV7-9
J: TRBJ2-5
DNA: TGTGCCAGCAGCTTTATCCGGAGGGGACAAGAGACCCAGTACTTC
CDR3: CASSFIRRGQETQYF

D: NA
size: NA
V: TRBV5-4
J: TRBJ2-1
DNA: TGTGCCAGCAGCTTGGGAGGGGGAAGGGATGAGCAGTTCTTC
CDR3: CASSLGGGRDEQFF

D: NA
size: NA
V: TRBV15
J: TRBJ2-1
DNA: TGTGCCACCAGCAGAGACCTCCCGTCAGCTGAGCAGTTCTTC
CDR3: CATSRDLPSAEQFF

D: NA
size: NA
V: TRBV28
J: TRBJ2-5
DNA: TGTGCCAGCAGTTTTCACCAGTTGTACCAAGAGACCCAGTACTTC
CDR3: CASSFHQLYQETQYF

D: NA
size: NA
V: TRBV11-2
J: TRBJ2-3
DNA: TGTGCCAGCAGCTCAATTAGGGGAAAGAAGACGATCACAGATACGCAGTATTTT
CDR3: CASSSIRGKKTITDTQYF

D: NA
size: NA
V: TRBV5-1
J: TRBJ2-5
DNA: TGCGCCAGCAGCCTCCTCCAAGAGACCCAGTACTTC
CDR3: CASSLLQETQYF

D: NA
size: NA
V: TRBV28
J: TRBJ2-5
DNA: TGTGCCAGCAGTTCATCCCAGGGAACCCAGTACTTC
CDR3: CASSSSQGTQYF

D: NA
size: once
V: TRBV6-5
J: TRBJ2-7
DNA: TGTGCCAGCAGTTTGTATCTCGAGCAGTACTTC
CDR3: CASSLYLEQYF

D: TRBD1
size: NA
V: TRBV5-4
J: TRBJ2-7
DNA: TGTGCCAGCAGCAAGGGGACAGGGGGGAATCTATACGAGCAGTACTTC
CDR3: CASSKGTGGNLYEQYF

D: TRBD1
size: NA
V: TRBV4-1
J: TRBJ1-4
DNA: TGCGCCAGCAGCTCCCGGACAGGGTCCTTATCCGGGGCGAATGAAAAACTGTTTTTT
CDR3: CASSSRTGSLSGANEKLFF

D: NA
size: NA
V: TRBV5-1
J: TRBJ2-3
DNA: TGCGCCAGCAGCTTGGCAGGTTTCCGCACAGATACGCAGTATTTT
CDR3: CASSLAGFRTDTQYF

D: TRBD1
size: once
V: TRBV5-1
J: TRBJ2-7
DNA: TGCGCCAGCAGCTTGACTTGGGACAGGGGCAACGAGCAGTACTTC
CDR3: CASSLTWDRGNEQYF

D: NA
size: NA
V: TRBV9
J: TRBJ2-4
DNA: TGTGCCAGCGCCAGGGGGGACCAACTTGTGGGCATTCAGTACTTC
CDR3: CASARGDQLVGIQYF

D: NA
size: NA
V: TRBV14
J: TRBJ2-7
DNA: TGTGCCAGCAGCTCTTTTGCGGGCAGATTCTACGAGCAGTACTTC
CDR3: CASSSFAGRFYEQYF

D: NA
size: NA
V: TRBV6-1
J: TRBJ2-1
DNA: TGTGCCAGCAGTGTGCGAGGTAGCGTGGATGAGCAGTTCTTC
CDR3: CASSVRGSVDEQFF

D: TRBD2
size: NA
V: TRBV7-2
J: TRBJ2-7
DNA: TGTGCCAGCAGCTTAGTTTTTCTAGCGGGACACTACGAGCAGTACTTC
CDR3: CASSLVFLAGHYEQYF

D: NA
size: NA
V: TRBV15
J: TRBJ2-2
DNA: TGTGCCACCAGCAGAGATGCCAGGGGGGTCACCGGGGAGCTGTTTTTT
CDR3: CATSRDARGVTGELFF

D: TRBD1
size: once
V: TRBV7-2
J: TRBJ2-7
DNA: TGTGCCAGCAGGCGGACAGGGTTCGGGTACGAGCAGTACTTC
CDR3: CASRRTGFGYEQYF

D: NA
size: once
V: TRBV4-1
J: TRBJ2-1
DNA: TGCGCCAGCAGCCAAGAAAGCCTAGCGTTCTACAATGAGCAGTTCTTC
CDR3: CASSQESLAFYNEQFF

D: TRBD2
size: NA
V: TRBV9
J: TRBJ2-7
DNA: TGTGCCAGCAGCGTAGGGACTAGCGGGAGTTCCGAGCAGTACTTC
CDR3: CASSVGTSGSSEQYF